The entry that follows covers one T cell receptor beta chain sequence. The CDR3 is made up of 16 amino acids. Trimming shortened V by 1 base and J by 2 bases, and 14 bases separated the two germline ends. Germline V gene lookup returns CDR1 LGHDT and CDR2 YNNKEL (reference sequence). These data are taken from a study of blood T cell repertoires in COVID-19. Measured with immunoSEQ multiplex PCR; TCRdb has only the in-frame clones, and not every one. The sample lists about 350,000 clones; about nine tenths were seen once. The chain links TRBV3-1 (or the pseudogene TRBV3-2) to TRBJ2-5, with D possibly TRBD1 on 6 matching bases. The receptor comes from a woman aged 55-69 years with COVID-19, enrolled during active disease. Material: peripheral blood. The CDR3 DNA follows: TGTGCCAGCAGCCAAGGTAAAGGACAGACTCAAGAGACCCAGTACTTC. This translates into CASSQGKGQTQETQYF.